The sequence of this TCR beta chain was determined in a study of resident and recirculating memory T cells in vitiligo. Study-level results: No single dominant TCR clone appeared; lesion clonality varied.

Stable vitiligo meant no lesion change over the previous 6 months. Stable patients also lacked confetti depigmentation, a sign of active vitiligo. The method was immunoSEQ multiplex PCR; TCRdb's version includes in-frame clones alone and lacks a portion of them. The table lists fewer than 85,000 clones, just over 90% of them singletons. Comments on this clone: Its antigen is unidentified.

This sequence originates from a male donor with vitiligo. Input material: blood.

CDR3 in amino acids: CASSLSPSRRGQNEQYF. CDR3 nucleotide sequence: TGTGCCAGCAGTTTATCCCCGTCTAGGAGGGGGCAGAACGAGCAGTACTTC. The chain has TRBV27 and TRBJ2-7; perhaps TRBD1 as D (7 bases). The CDR3 runs to 17 residues. V lost 0 bases to trimming and J lost 5 bases, with 20 bases between them. The V gene's germline CDR1 is MNHEY and CDR2 SMNVEV (reference sequence).